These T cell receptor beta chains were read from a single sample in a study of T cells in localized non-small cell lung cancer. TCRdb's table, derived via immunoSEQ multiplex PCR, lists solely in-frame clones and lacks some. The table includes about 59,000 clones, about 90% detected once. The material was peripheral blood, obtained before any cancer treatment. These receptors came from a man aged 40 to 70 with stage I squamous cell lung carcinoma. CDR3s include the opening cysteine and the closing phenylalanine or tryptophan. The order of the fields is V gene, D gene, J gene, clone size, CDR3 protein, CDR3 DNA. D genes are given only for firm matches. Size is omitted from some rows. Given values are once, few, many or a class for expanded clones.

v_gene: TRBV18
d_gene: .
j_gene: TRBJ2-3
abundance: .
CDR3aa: CASSPLLITDTQYF
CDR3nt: TGTGCCAGCTCACCTTTACTAATCACAGATACGCAGTATTTT

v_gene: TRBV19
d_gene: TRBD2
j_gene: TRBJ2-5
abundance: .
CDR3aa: CASSPRGAGGYFQETQYF
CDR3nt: TGTGCCAGTAGTCCAAGGGGGGCGGGAGGGTATTTCCAAGAGACCCAGTACTTC

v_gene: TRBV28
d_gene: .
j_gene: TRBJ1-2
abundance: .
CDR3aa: CASVDPNVSYGYTF
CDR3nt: TGTGCCAGCGTGGACCCTAACGTTAGCTATGGCTACACCTTC

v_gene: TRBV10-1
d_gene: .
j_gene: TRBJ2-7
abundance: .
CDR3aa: CASSAQGPYEQYF
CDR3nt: TGCGCCAGCAGTGCACAGGGTCCCTACGAGCAGTACTTC

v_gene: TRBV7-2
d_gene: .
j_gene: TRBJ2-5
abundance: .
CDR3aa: CASSSEGPLIQETQYF
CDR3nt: TGTGCCAGCAGCTCAGAGGGCCCCCTCATCCAAGAGACCCAGTACTTC

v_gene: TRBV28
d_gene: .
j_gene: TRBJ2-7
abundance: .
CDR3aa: CASRATHEQYF
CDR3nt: TGTGCCAGCAGGGCGACCCACGAGCAGTACTTC

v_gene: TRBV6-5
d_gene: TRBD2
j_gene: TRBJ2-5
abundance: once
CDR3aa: CASSYSRGLAEETQYF
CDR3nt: TGTGCCAGCAGTTACTCGAGAGGACTAGCGGAAGAGACCCAGTACTTC

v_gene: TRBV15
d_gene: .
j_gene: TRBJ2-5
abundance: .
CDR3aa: CATSPGAIKETQYF
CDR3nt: TGTGCCACCAGCCCTGGGGCTATTAAAGAGACCCAGTACTTC

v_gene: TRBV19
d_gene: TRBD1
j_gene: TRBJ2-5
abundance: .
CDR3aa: CASSIGQGSETQYF
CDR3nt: TGTGCCAGTAGTATAGGACAGGGGTCGGAGACCCAGTACTTC

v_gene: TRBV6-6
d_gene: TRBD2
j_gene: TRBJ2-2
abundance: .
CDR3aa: CASSPGTIDTGELFF
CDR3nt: TGTGCCAGCAGCCCGGGGACTATCGACACCGGGGAGCTGTTTTTT

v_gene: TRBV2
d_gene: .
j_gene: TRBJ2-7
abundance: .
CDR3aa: CASSLMDEQYF
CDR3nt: TGTGCCAGCAGTCTCATGGACGAGCAGTACTTC

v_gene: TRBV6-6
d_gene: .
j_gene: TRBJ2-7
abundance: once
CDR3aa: CASSYSAFYEQYF
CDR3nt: TGTGCCAGCAGTTACTCAGCTTTTTACGAGCAGTACTTC

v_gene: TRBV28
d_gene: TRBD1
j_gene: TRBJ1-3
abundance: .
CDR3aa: CASIASGQIYSGNTIYF
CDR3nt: TGTGCCAGCATAGCTTCGGGACAGATCTACTCTGGAAACACCATATATTTT

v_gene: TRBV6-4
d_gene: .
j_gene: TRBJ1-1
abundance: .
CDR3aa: CASTPPYRDTEAFF
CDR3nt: TGTGCCAGCACTCCCCCCTACAGGGACACTGAAGCTTTCTTT

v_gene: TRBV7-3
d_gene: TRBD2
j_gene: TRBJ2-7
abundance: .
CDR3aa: CASSLSSSGAYEQYF
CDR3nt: TGTGCCAGCAGCTTATCCTCTAGCGGGGCCTACGAGCAGTACTTC

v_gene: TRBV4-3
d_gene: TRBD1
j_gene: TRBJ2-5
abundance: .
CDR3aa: CASSQDIGQAQETQYF
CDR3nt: TGCGCCAGCAGTCAAGATATCGGACAGGCACAAGAGACCCAGTACTTC

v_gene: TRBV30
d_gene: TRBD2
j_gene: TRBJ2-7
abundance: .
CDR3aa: CAWSGGGLRAGTPGYEQYF
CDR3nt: TGTGCCTGGAGTGGGGGAGGCCTGCGAGCGGGAACTCCCGGGTACGAGCAGTACTTC

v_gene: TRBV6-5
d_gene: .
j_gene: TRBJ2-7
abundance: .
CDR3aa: CASSPRDEQYF
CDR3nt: TGTGCCAGCAGCCCCCGGGACGAGCAGTACTTC

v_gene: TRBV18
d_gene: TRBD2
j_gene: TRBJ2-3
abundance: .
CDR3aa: CASSPTSGTDTQYF
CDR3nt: TGTGCCAGCTCCCCGACTAGCGGTACAGATACGCAGTATTTT

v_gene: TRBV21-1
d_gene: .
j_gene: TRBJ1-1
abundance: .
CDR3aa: CASSKEPGTDKNTEAFF
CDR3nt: TGTGCCAGCAGCAAAGAACCCGGGACAGATAAGAACACTGAAGCTTTCTTT

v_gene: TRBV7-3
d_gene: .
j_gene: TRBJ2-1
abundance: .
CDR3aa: CASSSRGGRKEQFF
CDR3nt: TGTGCCAGCAGCTCCAGGGGAGGTAGAAAGGAGCAGTTCTTC

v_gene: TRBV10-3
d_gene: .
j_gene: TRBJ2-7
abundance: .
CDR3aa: CATALTGSSYEQYF
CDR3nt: TGTGCCACCGCACTGACGGGGAGCTCCTACGAGCAGTACTTC

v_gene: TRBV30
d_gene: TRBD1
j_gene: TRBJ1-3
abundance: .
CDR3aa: CACARDRGSGNTIYF
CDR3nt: TGTGCCTGCGCAAGGGACAGGGGCTCTGGAAACACCATATATTTT

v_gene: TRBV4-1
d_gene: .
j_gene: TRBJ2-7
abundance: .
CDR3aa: CASSHPDRSYEQYF
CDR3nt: TGCGCCAGCAGCCACCCGGACCGCTCCTACGAGCAGTACTTC

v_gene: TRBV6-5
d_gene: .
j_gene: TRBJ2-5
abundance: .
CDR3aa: CASSYGTLETQYF
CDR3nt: TGTGCCAGCAGTTACGGGACCTTGGAGACCCAGTACTTC

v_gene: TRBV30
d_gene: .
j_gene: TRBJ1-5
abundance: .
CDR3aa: CAWSVRGRQPQHF
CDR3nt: TGTGCCTGGAGTGTACGCGGGAGGCAGCCCCAGCATTTT

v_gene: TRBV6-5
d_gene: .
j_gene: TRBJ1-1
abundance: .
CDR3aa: CASRLRNTEAFF
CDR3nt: TGTGCCAGCAGACTGAGGAACACTGAAGCTTTCTTT

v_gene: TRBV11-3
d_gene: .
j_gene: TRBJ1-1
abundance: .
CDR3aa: CASSLGTGMRTEAFF
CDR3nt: TGTGCCAGCAGCTTAGGCACAGGGATGCGCACTGAAGCTTTCTTT

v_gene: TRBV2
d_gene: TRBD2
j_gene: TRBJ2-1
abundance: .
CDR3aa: CASTEGLAGERNNEQFF
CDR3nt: TGTGCCAGCACCGAGGGACTAGCGGGAGAACGAAACAATGAGCAGTTCTTC

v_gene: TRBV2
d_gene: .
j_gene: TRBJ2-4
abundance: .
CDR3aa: CASTLPSANIQYF
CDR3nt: TGTGCCAGCACGCTCCCGAGCGCAAACATTCAGTACTTC

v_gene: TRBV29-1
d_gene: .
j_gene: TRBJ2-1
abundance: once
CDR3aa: CSVEIWAVRNEQFF
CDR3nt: TGCAGCGTTGAAATCTGGGCGGTCCGCAATGAGCAGTTCTTC

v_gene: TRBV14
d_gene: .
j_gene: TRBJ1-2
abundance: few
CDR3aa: CASSHGPSYGYTF
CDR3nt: TGTGCCAGCAGCCACGGCCCGAGCTATGGCTACACCTTC

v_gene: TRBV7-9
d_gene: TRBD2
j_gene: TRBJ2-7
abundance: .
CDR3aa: CASARTSVAGNGEQYF
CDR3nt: TGTGCCAGCGCCCGGACTAGCGTAGCGGGAAACGGTGAGCAGTACTTC

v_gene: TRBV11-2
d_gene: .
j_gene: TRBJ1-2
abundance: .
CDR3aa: CASSLDLNYGYTF
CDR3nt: TGTGCCAGCAGCTTAGATTTGAACTATGGCTACACCTTC

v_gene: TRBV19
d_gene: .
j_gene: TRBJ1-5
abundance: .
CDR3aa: CASSTFPDRNNQPQHF
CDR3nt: TGTGCCAGTAGCACTTTCCCTGACAGGAACAATCAGCCCCAGCATTTT

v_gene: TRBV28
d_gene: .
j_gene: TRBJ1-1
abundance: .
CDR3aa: CASSLNRAEAFF
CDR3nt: TGTGCCAGCAGTTTAAACAGGGCTGAAGCTTTCTTT

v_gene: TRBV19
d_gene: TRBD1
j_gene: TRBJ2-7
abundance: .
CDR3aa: CASTLRQGRSYEQYF
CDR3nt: TGTGCCAGTACCCTCCGACAGGGCCGCTCCTACGAGCAGTACTTC

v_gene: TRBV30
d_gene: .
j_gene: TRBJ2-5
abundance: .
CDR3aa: CAWSVSWETQYF
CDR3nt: TGTGCCTGGAGTGTGAGTTGGGAGACCCAGTACTTC

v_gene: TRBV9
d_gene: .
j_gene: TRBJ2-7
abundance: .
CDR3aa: CASSEGRGRGYEQYF
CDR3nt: TGTGCCAGCAGTGAGGGGCGTGGCAGGGGTTACGAGCAGTACTTC

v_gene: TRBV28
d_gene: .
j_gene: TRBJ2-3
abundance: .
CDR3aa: CASSWSPSGGTDTQYF
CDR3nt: TGTGCCAGCAGTTGGTCCCCTTCCGGTGGCACAGATACGCAGTATTTT

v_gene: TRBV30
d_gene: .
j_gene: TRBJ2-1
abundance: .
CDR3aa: CAWSGGSSYNEQFF
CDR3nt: TGTGCCTGGAGTGGTGGCAGCTCCTACAATGAGCAGTTCTTC

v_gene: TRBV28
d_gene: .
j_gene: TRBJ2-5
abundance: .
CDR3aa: CASSPRETQYF
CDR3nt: TGTGCCAGCAGCCCCCGGGAGACCCAGTACTTC

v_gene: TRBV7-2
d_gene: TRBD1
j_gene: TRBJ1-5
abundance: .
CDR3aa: CASSSGQAANQPQHF
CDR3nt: TGTGCCAGCAGCTCTGGACAGGCCGCCAATCAGCCCCAGCATTTT

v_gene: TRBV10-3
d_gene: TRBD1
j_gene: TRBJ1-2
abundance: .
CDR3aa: CAISEDRGNGYTF
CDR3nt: TGTGCCATCAGTGAGGACAGGGGAAATGGCTACACCTTC

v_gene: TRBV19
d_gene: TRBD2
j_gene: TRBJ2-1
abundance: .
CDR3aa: CASSWGLGKGEQFF
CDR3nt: TGTGCCAGTAGTTGGGGACTAGGGAAGGGTGAGCAGTTCTTC

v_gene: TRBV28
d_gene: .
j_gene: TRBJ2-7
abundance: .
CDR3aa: CASSPPGRSSYEQYF
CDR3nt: TGTGCCAGCAGTCCCCCTGGGCGGAGCTCCTACGAGCAGTACTTC

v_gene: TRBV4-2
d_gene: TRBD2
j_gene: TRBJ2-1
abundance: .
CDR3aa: CASSQGTSGPGDEQFF
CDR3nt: TGTGCCAGCAGCCAAGGGACTAGCGGGCCGGGAGATGAGCAGTTCTTC

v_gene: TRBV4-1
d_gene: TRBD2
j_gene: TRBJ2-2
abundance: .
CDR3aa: CASSHPSGGDTGELFF
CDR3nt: TGCGCCAGCAGCCATCCCAGCGGGGGGGACACCGGGGAGCTGTTTTTT